One and the same sample provided the 32 T cell receptor beta chains below, sequenced in a study of cytomegalovirus exposure and HLA in healthy donors. Primers: 60 Vbeta forward and 13 Jbeta reverse. The assay was immunoSEQ multiplex PCR, and TCRdb's table has in-frame clones only and misses some. The data contain about 60,000 clones, approximately 63% of them singletons. The sequencing input was PBMCs. Receptor source: a woman in her sixties or seventies in good health and CMV-seropositive.

The gene calls are TRBV6-4 and TRBJ1-1; D is perhaps TRBD1 (5 bases). The CDR3 has 13 amino acids. Trimming shortened V by 2 bases and J by 4 bases, and 8 bases separated the two germline ends. Germline-derived CDR1 and CDR2 are MRHNA and SNTAGT. The DNA for the CDR3 is TGTGCCAGCAGTGACGGGGGGAGCACTGAAGCTTTCTTT. Amino acids: CASSDGGSTEAFF.

V is TRBV7-2 and J is TRBJ2-1; TRBD2 aligns across 10 bases. Germline lookup yields CDR1 SGHTA and CDR2 FQGNSA. The ends lost 3 bases at V and 0 bases at J; junction bases unmatched: 2. The CDR3 is made up of 16 amino acids. DNA of the CDR3: TGTGCCAGCAGCTTGGCTAGCGGGAGCTCCTACAATGAGCAGTTCTTC. This encodes CASSLASGSSYNEQFF.

The chain employs TRBV11-3 and TRBJ2-1, with 9 bases that match TRBD2. The CDR3 runs to 19 residues. Trimming cost V 1 base and J 0 bases; bases outside gene matches: 10. CDR1 and CDR2 (germline): SGHNT, YENEEA. The CDR3 DNA sequence: TGTGCCAGCAGCTTAGCTTTCGGGACTAGCTTAACCTCCTACAATGAGCAGTTCTTC. This encodes CASSLAFGTSLTSYNEQFF.

This clone turned up a few times. The chain has TRBV19 and TRBJ2-7; TRBD1 is a possible D gene (5 bases). Trimming pared 3 bases from V and 2 bases from J, leaving 11 bases between. This CDR3 region has 14 residues. Per germline, CDR1 LNHDA and CDR2 SQIVND (reference sequence). The CDR3 loop reads CASSIDSTTYEQYF. DNA of the CDR3: TGTGCCAGTAGTATCGACAGTACAACCTACGAGCAGTACTTC.

The chain has TRBV20-1 and TRBJ1-1; D is uncertain. The germline V gene encodes CDR1 DFQATT and CDR2 SNEGSKA (reference sequence). V was shortened by 8 bases and J by 4 bases, with 11 bases between the two germline ends. This CDR3 has 11 amino acids. The CDR3 bases are TGCAGTTTTAGACCGGGCACTGAAGCTTTCTTT. Protein sequence: CSFRPGTEAFF.

On this clone: One end of the junction varies from germline; a read error may be responsible. Distinct nucleotide sequences in the sample also encode this CDR3. This rearrangement joins TRBV11-2 to TRBJ2-5, with D perhaps matching TRBD2 (6 bases). CDR3 size: 17 residues. Germline values: CDR1 SGHAT, CDR2 FQNNGV. The CDR3 DNA is TGCGCCAGCAGCCAAGATACGGTAGCGGACCCTAAAGAGACCCAGTACTTC. Translated: CASSQDTVADPKETQYF.

The chain has TRBV5-8 and TRBJ2-7, with 7 bases identical to TRBD1. CDR3 size: 16 residues. The ends lost 1 base at V and 4 bases at J; junction bases unmatched: 11. Germline loops: CDR1 SGHTS, CDR2 YDEGEE. CDR3 in amino acids: CASSLRVGQAGYEQYF. The CDR3 DNA reads as TGTGCCAGCAGCTTGAGAGTAGGACAGGCCGGTTACGAGCAGTACTTC.

The chain employs TRBV4-1 and TRBJ2-1; D is perhaps TRBD2 (6 bases). Germline V gives CDR1 MGHRA, CDR2 YSYEKL. CDR3 size: 15 residues. V was pared by 1 base and J by 9 bases, with 16 bases between. The CDR3 sequence is CASSQGLGGSGEQFF. Here the CDR3 DNA reads TGCGCCAGCAGCCAAGGGCTAGGAGGGTCGGGTGAGCAGTTCTTC.

The V and J genes are TRBV19 and TRBJ1-2; D remains ambiguous. Germline V gene sequence: CDR1 LNHDA, CDR2 SQIVND (reference sequence). This CDR3 is 16 amino acids long. V lost 0 bases to trimming and J lost 5 bases, with 16 bases between them. The CDR3 spells CASSIDGVRSGYGYTF. The CDR3 DNA reads TGTGCCAGTAGTATAGATGGCGTAAGGAGTGGGTATGGCTACACCTTC.

The chain recombines TRBV5-4 with TRBJ2-1, with TRBD1 matching 10 bases. Germline values: CDR1 SGHNT, CDR2 YYREEE (reference sequence). With V trimmed by 3 bases and J by 9 bases, 12 bases remained unmatched. The CDR3 loop spans 16 amino acids. The CDR3 is CASSSTGTGAGVEQFF. In nucleotides, the CDR3 is TGTGCCAGCAGCTCGACCGGGACAGGGGCCGGGGTTGAGCAGTTCTTC.

This clone has only a few counts. This chain links TRBV6-5 with TRBJ1-2, with no clear D. The ends were cut back, 5 bases at V and 2 bases at J, with 12 bases in the middle. The CDR3 is made up of 14 amino acids. The germline V gene encodes CDR1 MNHEY and CDR2 SVGAGI. CDR3 residues: CASSERSGNYGYTF. In nucleotides, the CDR3 is TGTGCCAGCAGTGAACGATCGGGAAACTATGGCTACACCTTC.

For this clone: Mismatch with germline at one junction end may stem from a read error. This sequence joins TRBV7-9 and TRBJ1-1; weak D call: TRBD1 (6 bases). This CDR3 contains 12 residues. Germline CDR1 reads SEHNR; CDR2 reads FQNEAQ (reference sequence). Here the CDR3 reads CSSSLGQSEAFF. Written as DNA, the CDR3 is TGTTCCAGCAGCCTCGGACAGTCCGAAGCTTTCTTT. The whole variable domain, remainder taken from reference TRBV7-9 and TRBJ1-1, is DTGVSQNPRHKITKRGQNVTFRCDPISEHNRLYWYRQTLGQGPEFLTYFQNEAQLEKSRLLSDRFSAERPKGSFSTLEIQRTEQGDSAMYLCSSSLGQSEAFFGQGTRLTVV.

This rearrangement joins TRBV9 to TRBJ1-3; D unclear. Germline CDR1 is SGDLS and CDR2 is YYNGEE. The CDR3 runs 13 residues. V was cut by 1 base and J by 8 bases, with 10 bases left in between. The CDR3 sequence is CASSVNHRDTIYF. DNA of the CDR3: TGTGCCAGCAGCGTAAATCACCGGGACACCATATATTTT.

The chain links TRBV5-6 to TRBJ2-1; D is uncertain. V lost 0 bases and J 6 bases, leaving 16 bases between the germline ends. The germline V gene has CDR1 SGHDT and CDR2 YYEEEE. This CDR3 contains 16 residues. This CDR3 is CASSLALQFPSNEQFF. DNA for the CDR3: TGTGCCAGCAGCTTGGCCTTGCAATTTCCGAGCAATGAGCAGTTCTTC.

Turning to this clone: One end of the junction is discordant with germline, which a read error may explain. This chain joins TRBV13 and TRBJ1-2, with 8 bases lining up with TRBD1. Germline CDR1 reads PRHDT; CDR2 reads FYEKMQ (reference sequence). The CDR3 is 13 residues long. The CDR3 DNA reads as TGTGCCAGCAGCCCCCAGGGGGCGCCTGGCTACGCCTTC. The encoded protein is CASSPQGAPGYAF.

This clone was seen a few times. The V call is TRBV30, the J call TRBJ1-3; TRBD1 matches at 7 bases. In germline, CDR1 is GTSNPN, CDR2 SVGIG (reference sequence). The junction had 11 bases not matched to a gene; V was cut back by 3 bases and J by 6 bases. The CDR3 length is 15 residues. The CDR3 spells CAWSPKDRRANTIYF. CDR3 DNA sequence: TGTGCCTGGAGCCCAAAGGACAGGCGCGCAAACACCATATATTTT.

V gene TRBV9 combines with J gene TRBJ1-1, with 7 bases aligning to TRBD1. Per germline, CDR1 SGDLS and CDR2 YYNGEE. V shed 7 bases and J 1 base; nucleotides not matched to a gene: 7. CDR3 length: 14 amino acids. In DNA form, the CDR3 reads TGTGCCAGCCAAGGAGGGGGCCAGAACACTGAAGCTTTCTTT. This codes for CASQGGGQNTEAFF.

A few counts support this clone. The V call is TRBV9, the J call TRBJ2-1, with 7 bases fitting TRBD2. V dropped 4 bases and J dropped 6; count of bases not matched to a gene: 13. The V gene's germline CDR1 is SGDLS and CDR2 YYNGEE. The CDR3 consists of 16 residues. This chain's CDR3 is CASSLDPGGSINEQFF. The DNA for the CDR3 is TGTGCCAGCAGCCTAGATCCGGGAGGCAGCATCAATGAGCAGTTCTTC.

A word on this clone: The junction shows a germline mismatch at one end, possibly a read error. J is TRBJ1-3 and V is TRBV7-9; D might be TRBD1 (5 bases). The CDR3 has 16 residues. Germline lookup yields CDR1 SEHNR and CDR2 FQNEAQ (reference sequence). The CDR3 protein is CSSSSKGRNSGNTIYF. CDR3 sequence (DNA): TGTTCCAGCAGCTCTAAGGGGCGAAACTCTGGAAACACCATATATTTT.

In this sample, this clone turned up a few times. The rearrangement joins TRBV21-1 to TRBJ1-5. TRBV21-1 is shown as a pseudogene. This CDR3 is built from 16 residues. The CDR3 nucleotides read TGTGCCAGCAGGGAGGGAGGGAGGGTCTTTAATCAGCCCCAGCATTTT. Its protein is CASREGGRVFNQPQHF.

The chain employs TRBV19 and TRBJ1-2; D is possibly TRBD1 (6 bases). The V and J ends lost 5 bases and 8 bases respectively, with 21 bases between them. CDR3 length equals 15 residues. Germline V gene data show CDR1 as LNHDA and CDR2 as SQIVND (reference sequence). The CDR3, as DNA: TGTGCCAGTAGTCCGACGAGGACAGCCGTTGACGGCTACACCTTC. The encoded protein is CASSPTRTAVDGYTF.

This clone was detected a few times. This sequence joins TRBV7-3 and TRBJ1-2; 10 nucleotides agree with TRBD1. Germline CDR1 is SGHTA and CDR2 is FQGTGA. The trim removed 3 bases at V and 7 bases at J, leaving 5 bases unmatched. The CDR3 covers 14 residues. In DNA, the CDR3 is TGTGCCAGCAGCTTCTCCGGGACAGGGGCTGGCTACACCTTC. Translated, it gives CASSFSGTGAGYTF.

This clone appeared a single time. This chain connects TRBV5-1 to TRBJ1-1; unclear D gene. Trimming pared 4 bases from V and 1 base from J, leaving 11 bases between. CDR1 SGHRS and CDR2 YFSETQ come from the germline V gene. CDR3 length: 14 residues. DNA for the CDR3: TGCGCCAGCAGCCTACAAACAGCGAACACTGAAGCTTTCTTT. Amino acids: CASSLQTANTEAFF.

The gene calls are TRBV6-6 and TRBJ1-2, with 7 bases aligning to TRBD1. Germline assignment: CDR1 MNHNY and CDR2 SVGAGI (reference sequence). The CDR3 is 14 amino acids. V shed 0 bases, J shed 4 bases, and the junction held 2 bases outside the gene matches. The CDR3 sequence is CASSYSRQGYGYTF. The CDR3 DNA follows: TGTGCCAGCAGTTACTCCAGACAGGGCTATGGCTACACCTTC.

This chain joins TRBV2 and TRBJ1-5; unclear D gene. The CDR3 consists of 14 residues. Per the germline V gene, CDR1 is SNHLY and CDR2 is FYNNEI. V lost 2 bases to trimming and J lost 2 bases, with 7 bases between them. The CDR3 is CASSELEGNQPQHF. As DNA, the CDR3 is TGTGCCAGCAGTGAATTGGAGGGCAATCAGCCCCAGCATTTT.

The chain links TRBV5-4 to TRBJ2-1; 11 nucleotides match TRBD2. Per the germline V gene, CDR1 is SGHNT and CDR2 is YYREEE (reference sequence). The CDR3 contains 17 residues. The J segment lost 5 bases and the V segment lost 2 bases, leaving 9 bases of the junction unmatched. The CDR3: CASSLIAGGDLHNEQFF. CDR3 coding DNA: TGTGCCAGCAGCTTAATAGCGGGGGGGGACCTTCACAATGAGCAGTTCTTC.

The V gene is TRBV28, the J gene TRBJ1-1, with a tentative D call TRBD1 (5 bases). The CDR3 consists of 12 residues. V shed 6 bases and J shed 4 bases, with 9 bases lying between them. The germline V gene encodes CDR1 MDHEN and CDR2 SYDVKM. The CDR3 nucleotides are TGTGCCAGCAGCCCAGGGATCACTGAAGCTTTCTTT. This gives the protein CASSPGITEAFF.

The chain links TRBV15 to TRBJ1-2; 8 bases line up with TRBD1. J lost 6 bases, V lost 11 bases, and 8 bases had no gene match. The CDR3 is made up of 12 amino acids. Germline V lookup: CDR1 LNHNV, CDR2 YYDKDF (reference sequence). CDR3 in amino acids: CASGDRRDGYTF. In DNA form, the CDR3 reads TGTGCCTCCGGGGACAGGAGAGATGGCTACACCTTC.

The genes are TRBV27 and TRBJ1-6, with D perhaps TRBD1 (6 bases). CDR1 and CDR2 (germline): MNHEY, SMNVEV (reference sequence). The CDR3 has 16 residues. The V end lost 7 bases, the J end lost 0 bases, and 13 bases lay between the germline ends. CDR3 residues: CASKQGLGSYNSPLHF. Written as DNA, the CDR3 is TGTGCCAGCAAGCAGGGGTTAGGCTCCTATAATTCACCCCTCCACTTT.

The J gene is TRBJ1-5, the V gene TRBV18; TRBD1 agrees at 9 bases. This CDR3 has 15 amino acids. Germline V gene data show CDR1 as KGHSH and CDR2 as LQKENI. The trim removed 6 bases at V and 4 bases at J, leaving 7 bases unmatched. The CDR3 is CASSPQGQGNQPQHF. CDR3 DNA sequence: TGTGCCAGCTCCCCCCAGGGACAGGGTAATCAGCCCCAGCATTTT.

The chain recombines TRBV18 with TRBJ1-5; 8 positions match TRBD1. This CDR3 contains 16 residues. CDR1 and CDR2 from the germline V gene are KGHSH and LQKENI. Germline trimming cut 3 bases from V and 0 bases from J; bases unmatched to any gene: 4. In DNA form, the CDR3 reads TGTGCCAGCTCACCGGCACAGGGGGTTAGCAATCAGCCCCAGCATTTT. It translates to CASSPAQGVSNQPQHF.

In this sample, this clone turned up once. This sequence joins TRBV29-1 and TRBJ2-2; D might be TRBD1 (6 bases). Germline lookup yields CDR1 SQVTM and CDR2 ANQGSEA. This CDR3 is 12 amino acids long. V lost 6 bases, J lost 6 bases, and 11 bases lay in between. The CDR3 here is CSVGDNAGELFF. The CDR3 region has the DNA TGCAGCGTGGGGGACAACGCCGGGGAGCTGTTTTTT.